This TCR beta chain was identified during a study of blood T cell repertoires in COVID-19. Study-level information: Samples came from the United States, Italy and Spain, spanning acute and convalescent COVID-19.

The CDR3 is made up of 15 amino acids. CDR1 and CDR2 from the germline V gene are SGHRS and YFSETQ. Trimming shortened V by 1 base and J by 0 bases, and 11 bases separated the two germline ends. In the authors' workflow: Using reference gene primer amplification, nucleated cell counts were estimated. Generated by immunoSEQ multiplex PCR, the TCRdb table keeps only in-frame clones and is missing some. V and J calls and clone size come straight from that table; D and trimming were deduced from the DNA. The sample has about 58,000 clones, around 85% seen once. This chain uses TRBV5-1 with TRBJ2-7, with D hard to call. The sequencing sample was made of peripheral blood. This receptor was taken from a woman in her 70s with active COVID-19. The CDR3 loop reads CASSLLDMSSYEQYF. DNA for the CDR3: TGCGCCAGCAGCTTGTTAGACATGAGCTCCTACGAGCAGTACTTC.